The T cell receptor beta chain described here comes from a study of blood T cells in healthy people across ages. Together with a sample-barcoded 5' primer, a J-beta primer mix was included in a second PCR lasting roughly 6 to 12 cycles. TCRdb reprocessed the 5' RACE reads via MiXCR and lists one record per CDR3 protein. Of approximately 900,000 distinct CDR3 sequences listed, under 50% are singletons. Study observations and caveats: Age advanced and TCR beta diversity per million T cells fell, roughly linearly. Aged donors had fewer naive CD4+ cells and lower diversity than long-lived donors.

This clonotype was counted ten times or more. The antigen remains undetermined. The extraction recovered at least 5.5 micrograms of total RNA per sample. The CDR3 has 13 residues. V lost 8 bases, J lost 2 bases, and 12 bases lay in between. Germline loops: CDR1 MNHEY, CDR2 SVGAGI. The sequencing sample was made of blood. This clonotype was obtained from a young man in good health. The rearrangement links TRBV6-5 to TRBJ2-5; D is ambiguous. CDR3 sequence: CASGILGQETQYF. CDR3 in DNA: TGTGCCAGCGGGATTCTGGGGCAAGAGACCCAGTACTTC.